Presented here are 14 T cell receptor beta chains from one specimen sequenced in a study of T cells in Graves' hyperthyroidism and ophthalmopathy. Amplified TCR beta CDR3 regions derived from RNA transcripts. With the HTBI primer set, the TCR CDR3 went through a first round of RT-PCR. Via MiXCR, TCRdb re-called the multiplex PCR reads, giving one row per CDR3 protein. Among 250,000 to 350,000 distinct CDR3 sequences listed, 22% were seen once. The sequenced sample consisted of blood. These receptors originate from a man younger than 40 with Graves' ophthalmopathy.

This clonotype was counted many times. CDR3 loop: CASSSIDGSYEQYF. In nucleotides, the CDR3 is TGTGCCAGCAGCTCCATCGACGGTTCCTACGAGCAGTACTTC. The V gene is TRBV28, the J gene TRBJ2-7; the D is unclear. V lost 6 bases and J lost 1, with 13 bases in between. The CDR3 extends over 14 amino acids. Germline values: CDR1 MDHEN, CDR2 SYDVKM.

This chain connects TRBV5-1 to TRBJ1-2; TRBD1 matches at 7 bases. The germline gives CDR1 SGHRS, CDR2 YFSETQ. CDR3 length equals 13 residues. The J segment lost 7 bases and the V segment lost 4 bases, leaving 7 bases of the junction unmatched. The CDR3 sequence: CASSTTDRVGYTF. DNA of the CDR3: TGCGCCAGCAGCACCACTGACAGGGTTGGCTACACCTTC.

Comment on this clonotype: At one boundary the junction diverges from the germline segment, which might be a read error. V gene TRBV19 combines with J gene TRBJ1-5; D is possibly TRBD1 (6 bases). CDR3 length: 18 amino acids. Germline CDR1 is LNHDA and CDR2 is SQIVND (reference sequence). CDR3 coding DNA: TGTGCCAGTAGAGGGGGGGCCAGGGTAAAGGTCGGCAATCGGCCCCAGCATTTT. Translation gives CASRGGARVKVGNRPQHF.

This clonotype was seen at least ten times. An end of the junction differs from the germline gene, which may be a read error. The chain links TRBV20-1 to TRBJ2-7; the match to TRBD2 covers 11 bases. The CDR3 is 16 residues long. Per the germline V gene, CDR1 is DFQATT and CDR2 is SNEGSKA (reference sequence). The CDR3 reads CSARVPRLAGTYEQYF. The CDR3 nucleotides are TGCAGTGCCAGAGTACCCAGACTAGCGGGGACCTACGAGCAGTACTTC.

This clonotype has a handful of counts. CDR3 DNA sequence: TGTGCCAGCAGTTTTGTCGAAGAATACAATGAGCAGTTCTTC. Translation: CASSFVEEYNEQFF. The rearrangement links TRBV28 to TRBJ2-1; unclear D gene. CDR3 length: 14 amino acids. Germline V gene lookup returns CDR1 MDHEN and CDR2 SYDVKM. The V and J ends lost 3 bases and 4 bases respectively, with 10 bases between them.

This clonotype is a singleton in its sample. The chain links TRBV10-1 to TRBJ2-3, with TRBD2 matching 7 bases. The CDR3 consists of 22 residues. Trimming removed 3 bases from V and 0 bases from J; junction bases left unmatched: 24. From germline, CDR1 is WNHNN and CDR2 SYGVQD (reference sequence). CDR3 DNA: TGCGCCAGCAGTGATTCCCCGGGGGAGGGCCCTCGAAACCGTACTAGCACAGATACGCAGTATTTT. It encodes CASSDSPGEGPRNRTSTDTQYF.

The CDR3 loop is CASSPELSGNTIYF. The CDR3, as DNA: TGTGCCAGCAGTCCGGAGCTCTCTGGAAACACCATATATTTT. The chain uses TRBV12-3 or TRBV12-4 and TRBJ1-3; D is unresolved. V was cut by 5 bases and J by 0 bases, with 8 bases left in between. This CDR3 has 14 residues.

The chain joins TRBV30 to TRBJ2-1; TRBD2 aligns across 9 bases. Germline assignment: CDR1 GTSNPN and CDR2 SVGIG (reference sequence). The CDR3 spans 11 residues. The ends lost 7 bases at V and 12 bases at J; junction bases unmatched: 7. The CDR3 region is CASLETSGQFF. The CDR3 DNA reads as TGTGCCTCCCTAGAGACTAGCGGGCAGTTCTTC.

The chain employs TRBV27 and TRBJ2-5, with D unclear. This CDR3 spans 13 amino acids. Germline CDR1 MNHEY, CDR2 SMNVEV (reference sequence). The V end was cut by 6 bases, the J end by 4 bases, with 12 bases between. CDR3 region: CASSQGLGETQYF. CDR3 in DNA: TGTGCCAGCAGCCAAGGCTTGGGAGAGACCCAGTACTTC.

This clonotype was seen repeatedly, ten times or more. The chain joins TRBV11-2 to TRBJ2-1, with D uncertain. Between the trimmed V and J ends, which lost 5 bases and 7 bases, there was a span of 12 bases. CDR1 and CDR2 from the germline V gene are SGHAT and FQNNGV. The CDR3 length is 13 residues. Here the CDR3 DNA reads TGTGCCAGCAGCCAAAGACTCGGGAATGAGCAGTTCTTC. Translation: CASSQRLGNEQFF.

This clonotype was counted only a few times. This chain links TRBV20-1 with TRBJ2-2, with 7 nucleotides matching TRBD1. Germline V CDR1 and CDR2: DFQATT, SNEGSKA (reference sequence). The CDR3 sequence is 17 residues long. V gave up 0 bases and J gave up 3 bases; unmatched junction bases: 10. The CDR3 protein is CSARDRSHGQDTGELFF. The CDR3 DNA sequence: TGCAGTGCTAGAGATAGAAGTCATGGACAGGACACCGGGGAGCTGTTTTTT.

This clonotype showed up just a few times. The chain joins TRBV20-1 to TRBJ2-2; 11 bases line up with TRBD1. Trimming at V came to 3 bases and at J to 3 bases, leaving 3 bases not matched to a gene. There are 15 residues in the CDR3. Germline CDR1 DFQATT, CDR2 SNEGSKA (reference sequence). CDR3 sequence (DNA): TGCAGTGCTAGCCCGGGACAGGGGGACACCGGGGAGCTGTTTTTT. Translated, it gives CSASPGQGDTGELFF.

Remarks on this clonotype: One end of the junction is discordant with germline, which a read error may explain. The gene calls are TRBV5-1 and TRBJ2-1; D is perhaps TRBD1 or TRBD2 (5 bases each). The CDR3 is 16 amino acids. Germline loops: CDR1 SGHRS, CDR2 YFSETQ. In DNA, the CDR3 is TGCGCCAGCAGCTTGGCCACGCCGGGGCCCGGCGATGAGCAGCTCTTC. It translates to CASSLATPGPGDEQLF.

The chain has TRBV4-2 and TRBJ1-1; TRBD1 might be the D (6 bases). CDR1 and CDR2 from the germline V gene are LGHNA and YNFKEQ. Between the trimmed V and J ends, which lost 0 bases and 1 base, there was a span of 15 bases. The CDR3 covers 17 residues. CDR3 DNA sequence: TGTGCCAGCAGCCAAGAAGCGGGGGGCAGCAGGAACACTGAAGCTTTCTTT. Translation: CASSQEAGGSRNTEAFF.